The T cell receptor beta chain under discussion was sequenced for a study of regulatory T cells in long-lasting Graves disease. This sample's time point: newly diagnosed GD, antithyroid drugs for less than 3 months. RNA extracted from PBMCs served as the sequencing template. In germline, CDR1 is LGHDT, CDR2 YNNKEL (reference sequence). The CDR3 contains 13 residues. Trimming left V 5 bases short and J 6 bases short, with 10 bases between. This clonotype was seen at least ten times. The antigen is unknown. Combining iRepertoire HTBI primers with Arm-PCR of CDR3 regions, the authors built TCR beta libraries. TCRdb itself ran the multiplex PCR reads through MiXCR, one entry per CDR3 protein. The repertoire has more than 450,000 distinct CDR3 sequences, about a sixth of them found once; the top ten carry more than 10%. Points from the study as a whole: Comparison showed that persistent patients shared more public clonotypes (about 3,000) than new patients (around 1,000).

This sample was also put to use in a study of T cells in Graves' hyperthyroidism and ophthalmopathy.

The clonotype originates from a man in his forties with Graves disease. The V gene is TRBV3-1, the J gene TRBJ2-2; D possibly corresponds to TRBD1 (5 bases). The material sequenced was peripheral blood mononuclear cells (PBMCs), taken at new diagnosis, from a patient treated with antithyroid drugs. The CDR3 spells CASSSRVPGELFF. The CDR3 DNA follows: TGTGCCAGCAGCTCCAGGGTTCCCGGGGAGCTGTTTTTT.